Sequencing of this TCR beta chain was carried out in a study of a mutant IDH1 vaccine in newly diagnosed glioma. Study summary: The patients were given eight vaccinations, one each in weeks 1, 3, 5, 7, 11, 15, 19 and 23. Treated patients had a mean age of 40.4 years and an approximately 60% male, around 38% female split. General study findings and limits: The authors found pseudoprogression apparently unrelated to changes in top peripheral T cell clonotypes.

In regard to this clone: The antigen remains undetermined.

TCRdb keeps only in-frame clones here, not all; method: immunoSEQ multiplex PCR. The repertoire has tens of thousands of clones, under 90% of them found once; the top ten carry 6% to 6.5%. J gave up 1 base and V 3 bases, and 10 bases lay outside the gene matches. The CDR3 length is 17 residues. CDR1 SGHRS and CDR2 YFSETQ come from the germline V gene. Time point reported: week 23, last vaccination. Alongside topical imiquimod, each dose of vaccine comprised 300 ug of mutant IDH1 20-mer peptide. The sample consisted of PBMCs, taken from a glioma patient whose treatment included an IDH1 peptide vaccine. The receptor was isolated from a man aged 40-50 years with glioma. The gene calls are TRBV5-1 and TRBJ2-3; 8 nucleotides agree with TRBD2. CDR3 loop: CASSSKYGGGRTDTQYF. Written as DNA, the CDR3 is TGCGCCAGCAGCTCAAAGTACGGGGGGGGACGCACAGATACGCAGTATTTT.